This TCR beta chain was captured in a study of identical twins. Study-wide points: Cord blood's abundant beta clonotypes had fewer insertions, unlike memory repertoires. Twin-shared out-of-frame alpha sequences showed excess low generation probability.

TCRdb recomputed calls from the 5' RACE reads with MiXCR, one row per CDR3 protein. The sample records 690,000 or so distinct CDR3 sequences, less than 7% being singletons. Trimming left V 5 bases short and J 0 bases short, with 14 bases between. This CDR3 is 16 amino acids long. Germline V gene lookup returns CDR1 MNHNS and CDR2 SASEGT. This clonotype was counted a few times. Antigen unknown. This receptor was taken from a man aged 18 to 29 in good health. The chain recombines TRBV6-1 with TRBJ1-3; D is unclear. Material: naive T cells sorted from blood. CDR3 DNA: TGTGCCAGCAGTCCTAGGTCGGGAAGCTCTGGAAACACCATATATTTT. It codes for CASSPRSGSSGNTIYF.